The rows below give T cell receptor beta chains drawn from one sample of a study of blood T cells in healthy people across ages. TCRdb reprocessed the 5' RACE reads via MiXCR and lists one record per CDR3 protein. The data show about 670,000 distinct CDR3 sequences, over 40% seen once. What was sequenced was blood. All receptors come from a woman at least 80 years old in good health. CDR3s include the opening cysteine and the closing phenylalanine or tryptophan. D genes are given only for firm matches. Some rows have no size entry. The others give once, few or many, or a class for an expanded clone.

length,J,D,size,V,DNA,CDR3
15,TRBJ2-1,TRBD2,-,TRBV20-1,TGCAGCCCGGGTACACCAACTAGCGGTTACAATGAGCAGTTCTTC,CSPGTPTSGYNEQFF
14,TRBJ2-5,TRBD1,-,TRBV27,TGTGCCAGCAGTCTGACAGGGTTCGGCAATGAGCAGTACTTC,CASSLTGFGNEQYF
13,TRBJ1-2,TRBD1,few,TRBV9,TGTGCCAGCAGCGGGACAGGAGAGTATGGCTACACCTTC,CASSGTGEYGYTF
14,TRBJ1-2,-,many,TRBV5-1,TGCGCCAGCAGCTTGGGGGCAGAGAACTATGGCTACACCTTC,CASSLGAENYGYTF
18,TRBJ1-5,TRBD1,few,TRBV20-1,TGCAGTGCTAGAGAAGACAGGGGGGACGAAATTAGCAATCAGCCCCAGCATTTT,CSAREDRGDEISNQPQHF
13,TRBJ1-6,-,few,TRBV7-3,TGTGCCAGCAGCTTCCGGGACACTTCACCCCTCCACTTT,CASSFRDTSPLHF
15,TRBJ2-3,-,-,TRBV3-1,TGTGCCAGCAGCCATCTGCGGGTCTCCACAGATACGCAGTATTTT,CASSHLRVSTDTQYF
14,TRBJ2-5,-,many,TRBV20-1,TGCAGTGCCCCGGAGATACCGGCGGGGGAGACCCAGTACTTC,CSAPEIPAGETQYF
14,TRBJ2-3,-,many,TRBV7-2,TGTGCCAGCAGCTTGTGGGAGAGCACAGATACGCAGTATTTT,CASSLWESTDTQYF
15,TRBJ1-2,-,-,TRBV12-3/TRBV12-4,TGTGCCAGCAGTTTATGGCAGGCCGCTAACTATGGCTACACCTTC,CASSLWQAANYGYTF
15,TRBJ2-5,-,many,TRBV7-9,TGTGCCAGCAGCTTAAACTCAGGGGGAGGAGAGACCCAGTACTTC,CASSLNSGGGETQYF
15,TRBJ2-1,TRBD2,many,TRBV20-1,TGCAGTGCCCCCAAGGGGGGACTAGCCTCCATGGAGCAGTTCTTC,CSAPKGGLASMEQFF
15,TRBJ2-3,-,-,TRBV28,TGTGCCAGCAGAGCAGGGACCCTCAGTGCAGATACGCAGTATTTT,CASRAGTLSADTQYF
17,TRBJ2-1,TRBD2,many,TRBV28,TGTGCCAGCAGTTCCCGGGGACTAGCGGGGGCGCACAATGAGCAGTTCTTC,CASSSRGLAGAHNEQFF
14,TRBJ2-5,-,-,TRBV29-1,TGCAGCGTTGCCCAGGGACTGGAGGTTGGGACCCAGTACTTC,CSVAQGLEVGTQYF
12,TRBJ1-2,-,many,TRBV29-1,TGCAGCGTTGATTCCAGGTACTATGGCTACACCTTC,CSVDSRYYGYTF
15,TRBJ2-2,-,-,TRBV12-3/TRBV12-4,TGTGCCAGCAGTTTTGCACAGGGAGGTACCGGGGAGCTGTTTTTT,CASSFAQGGTGELFF
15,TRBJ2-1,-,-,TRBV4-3,TGCGCCAGCAGCCAAGCCCTAGCCCCCTACAATGAGCAGTTCTTC,CASSQALAPYNEQFF
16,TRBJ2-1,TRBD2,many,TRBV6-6,TGTGCCAGCCAACTCGCCCCTAGCGGGGGCTACAATGAGCAGTTCTTC,CASQLAPSGGYNEQFF
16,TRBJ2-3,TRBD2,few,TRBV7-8,TGTGCCAGCAGCTTCAGACTAGCGGGGGTCACAGATACGCAGTATTTT,CASSFRLAGVTDTQYF
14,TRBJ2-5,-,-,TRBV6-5,TGTGCCAGCAGTTACTCGAACGGTCCGAAGACCCAGTACTTC,CASSYSNGPKTQYF
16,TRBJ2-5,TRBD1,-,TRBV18,TGTGCCAGCTCACGAACCGAGACAGGGATCCAAGAGACCCAGTACTTC,CASSRTETGIQETQYF